A selection of T cell receptor beta chains follows, all from one sample in a study of T cell responses to AZD1222 COVID-19 vaccine. Libraries were prepared by immunoSEQ multiplex PCR; TCRdb keeps only in-frame clonotypes and omits some of them. The top ten hold roughly 6% of the sample, which has some 95,000 clones, 86% seen once. The input for sequencing was peripheral blood, taken on day 0 of AZD1222 vaccination. The receptors were gathered from an adult in good health. Both conserved end residues are part of each CDR3. The order of the fields is J gene, D gene, clone size, V gene, CDR3 protein, CDR3 DNA. D genes are given only for firm matches. Size is stated for part of the rows, as once, few or many counts, or as a class when the clone is expanded.

j_call: TRBJ1-2; d_call: .; clone_size: few; v_call: TRBV6-1; cdr3_aa: CASSEAHGGRYGYTF; cdr3_nt: TGTGCCAGCAGTGAAGCGCATGGAGGCCGCTATGGCTACACCTTC
j_call: TRBJ2-7; d_call: .; clone_size: .; v_call: TRBV7-2; cdr3_aa: CASSLFLASEQYF; cdr3_nt: TGTGCCAGCAGCTTATTTCTTGCGAGCGAGCAGTACTTC
j_call: TRBJ1-1; d_call: .; clone_size: .; v_call: TRBV10-3; cdr3_aa: CAISESSPRTEAFF; cdr3_nt: TGTGCCATCAGTGAGTCCTCCCCTCGCACTGAAGCTTTCTTT
j_call: TRBJ2-6; d_call: TRBD1; clone_size: .; v_call: TRBV6-2/TRBV6-3; cdr3_aa: CASSYSIYDRDSIFGANVLTF; cdr3_nt: TGTGCCAGCAGTTACTCGATCTATGATCGGGACAGTATCTTTGGGGCCAACGTCCTGACTTTC
j_call: TRBJ1-5; d_call: .; clone_size: .; v_call: TRBV6-2/TRBV6-3; cdr3_aa: CASSSPGSNQPQHF; cdr3_nt: TGTGCCAGCAGTTCACCCGGGAGCAATCAGCCCCAGCATTTT
j_call: TRBJ1-1; d_call: .; clone_size: once; v_call: TRBV10-3; cdr3_aa: CAISEWRNRGTEAFF; cdr3_nt: TGTGCCATCAGTGAGTGGAGGAATAGGGGCACTGAAGCTTTCTTT
j_call: TRBJ1-2; d_call: TRBD1; clone_size: .; v_call: TRBV30; cdr3_aa: CAWATGDRGYTF; cdr3_nt: TGTGCCTGGGCGACAGGGGATCGCGGCTACACCTTC
j_call: TRBJ2-1; d_call: .; clone_size: .; v_call: TRBV5-4; cdr3_aa: CASSSGGFNEQFF; cdr3_nt: TGTGCCAGCAGCTCCGGAGGATTCAATGAGCAGTTCTTC
j_call: TRBJ2-7; d_call: .; clone_size: .; v_call: TRBV27; cdr3_aa: CASSLGAGYEQYF; cdr3_nt: TGTGCCAGCAGTTTGGGGGCTGGCTACGAGCAGTACTTC
j_call: TRBJ1-2; d_call: TRBD1; clone_size: .; v_call: TRBV3-1/TRBV3-2; cdr3_aa: CASSQDNGAGGVQGYTF; cdr3_nt: TGTGCCAGCAGCCAAGATAACGGTGCAGGGGGCGTCCAAGGCTACACCTTC
j_call: TRBJ1-5; d_call: .; clone_size: .; v_call: TRBV19; cdr3_aa: CASTAEERRGPQHF; cdr3_nt: TGTGCCAGTACCGCGGAGGAGCGGAGGGGGCCCCAGCATTTT
j_call: TRBJ1-2; d_call: .; clone_size: .; v_call: TRBV6-5; cdr3_aa: CASRPFNYGYTF; cdr3_nt: TGTGCCAGCAGACCCTTTAACTACGGCTACACCTTC
j_call: TRBJ1-5; d_call: .; clone_size: .; v_call: TRBV29-1; cdr3_aa: CSVVVGDQPQHF; cdr3_nt: TGCAGCGTTGTAGTGGGAGATCAGCCCCAGCATTTT
j_call: TRBJ2-5; d_call: .; clone_size: .; v_call: TRBV5-1; cdr3_aa: CASSSSYQETQYF; cdr3_nt: TGCGCCAGCAGCTCGTCGTACCAAGAGACCCAGTACTTC
j_call: TRBJ1-3; d_call: .; clone_size: once; v_call: TRBV3-1/TRBV3-2; cdr3_aa: CASSHTASGNTIYF; cdr3_nt: TGTGCCAGCAGCCATACGGCCTCTGGAAACACCATATATTTT
j_call: TRBJ1-1; d_call: .; clone_size: once; v_call: TRBV21-1; cdr3_aa: CASKPASFTEAFF; cdr3_nt: TGTGCCAGCAAGCCAGCCTCGTTCACTGAAGCTTTCTTT
j_call: TRBJ1-4; d_call: TRBD1; clone_size: .; v_call: TRBV7-9; cdr3_aa: CASSFGQGDNEKLFF; cdr3_nt: TGTGCCAGCAGCTTCGGACAGGGGGATAATGAAAAACTGTTTTTT
j_call: TRBJ1-2; d_call: TRBD1; clone_size: .; v_call: TRBV2; cdr3_aa: CASSGTGVDGYTF; cdr3_nt: TGTGCCAGCAGCGGCACAGGGGTCGATGGCTACACCTTC
j_call: TRBJ1-5; d_call: .; clone_size: .; v_call: TRBV19; cdr3_aa: CASSIGGGTQPQHF; cdr3_nt: TGTGCCAGTAGTATAGGAGGGGGGACTCAGCCCCAGCATTTT
j_call: TRBJ2-6; d_call: TRBD1; clone_size: .; v_call: TRBV11-2; cdr3_aa: CASSLQGVLGANVLTF; cdr3_nt: TGTGCCAGCAGCTTACAGGGGGTCCTTGGGGCCAACGTCCTGACTTTC